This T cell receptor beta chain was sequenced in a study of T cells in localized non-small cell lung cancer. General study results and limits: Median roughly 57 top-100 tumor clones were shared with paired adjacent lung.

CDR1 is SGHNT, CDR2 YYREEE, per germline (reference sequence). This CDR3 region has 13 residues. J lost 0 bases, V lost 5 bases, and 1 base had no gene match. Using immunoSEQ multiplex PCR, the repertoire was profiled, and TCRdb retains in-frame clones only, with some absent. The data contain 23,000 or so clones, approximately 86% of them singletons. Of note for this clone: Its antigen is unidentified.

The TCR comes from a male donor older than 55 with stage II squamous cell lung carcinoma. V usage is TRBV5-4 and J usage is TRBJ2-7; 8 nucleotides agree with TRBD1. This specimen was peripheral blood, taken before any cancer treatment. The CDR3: CASSGQGSYEQYF. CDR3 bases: TGTGCCAGCAGTGGACAGGGCTCCTACGAGCAGTACTTC. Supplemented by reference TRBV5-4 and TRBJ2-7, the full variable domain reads ETGVTQSPTHLIKTRGQQVTLRCSSQSGHNTVSWYQQALGQGPQFIFQYYREEENGRGNFPPRFSGLQFPNYSSELNVNALELDDSALYLCASSGQGSYEQYFGPGTRLTVT.